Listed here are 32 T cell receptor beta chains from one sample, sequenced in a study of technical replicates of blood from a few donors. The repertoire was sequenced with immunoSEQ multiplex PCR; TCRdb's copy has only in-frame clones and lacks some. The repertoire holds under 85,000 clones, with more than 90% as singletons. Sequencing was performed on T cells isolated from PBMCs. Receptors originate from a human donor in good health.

CDR3 bases: TGTGCCAGCAGCTCCGCAGGGGGCTCCTACGAGCAGTACTTC. Translation gives CASSSAGGSYEQYF. The chain is built from TRBV11-3 and TRBJ2-7; 7 bases are a match to TRBD1. V was pared by 4 bases and J by 0 bases, with 3 bases of the junction left unmatched. Per the germline V gene, CDR1 is SGHNT and CDR2 is YENEEA. This CDR3 has 14 residues.

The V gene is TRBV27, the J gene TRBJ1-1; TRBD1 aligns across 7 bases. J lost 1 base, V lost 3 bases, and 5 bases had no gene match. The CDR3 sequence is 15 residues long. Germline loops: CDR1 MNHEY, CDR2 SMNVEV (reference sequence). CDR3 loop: CASSFDPGGNTEAFF. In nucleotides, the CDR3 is TGTGCCAGCAGTTTCGACCCAGGGGGGAACACTGAAGCTTTCTTT.

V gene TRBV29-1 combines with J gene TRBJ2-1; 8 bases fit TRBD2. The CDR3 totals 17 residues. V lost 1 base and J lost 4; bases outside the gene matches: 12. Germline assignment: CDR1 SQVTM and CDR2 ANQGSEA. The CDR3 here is CSVEGPSNQREYNEQFF. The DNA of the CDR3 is TGCAGCGTTGAAGGCCCCTCAAACCAGCGGGAGTACAATGAGCAGTTCTTC.

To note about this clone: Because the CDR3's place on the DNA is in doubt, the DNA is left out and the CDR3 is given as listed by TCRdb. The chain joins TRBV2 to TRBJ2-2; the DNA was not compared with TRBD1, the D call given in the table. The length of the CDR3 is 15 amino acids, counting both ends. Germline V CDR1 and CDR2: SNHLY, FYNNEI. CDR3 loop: CASSTSGQGTGELFF.

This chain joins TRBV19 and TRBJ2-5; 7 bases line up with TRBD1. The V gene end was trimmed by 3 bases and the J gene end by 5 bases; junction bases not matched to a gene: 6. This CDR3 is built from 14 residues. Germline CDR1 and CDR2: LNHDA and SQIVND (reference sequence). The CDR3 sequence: CASSIGTVGETQYF. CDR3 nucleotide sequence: TGTGCCAGTAGTATCGGGACAGTAGGGGAGACCCAGTACTTC.

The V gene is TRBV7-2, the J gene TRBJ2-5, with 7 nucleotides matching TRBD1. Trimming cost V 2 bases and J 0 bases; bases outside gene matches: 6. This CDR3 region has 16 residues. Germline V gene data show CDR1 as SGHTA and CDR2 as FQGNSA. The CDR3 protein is CASSLRTGKYQETQYF. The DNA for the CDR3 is TGTGCCAGCAGCTTAAGGACAGGAAAGTACCAAGAGACCCAGTACTTC.

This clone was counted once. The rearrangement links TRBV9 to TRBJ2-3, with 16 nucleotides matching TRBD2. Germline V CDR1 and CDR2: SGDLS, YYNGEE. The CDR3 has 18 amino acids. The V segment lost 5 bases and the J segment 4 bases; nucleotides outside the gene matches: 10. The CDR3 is CASSPGTSGRARADTQYF. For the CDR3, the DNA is TGTGCCAGCAGTCCCGGGACTAGCGGGAGGGCCCGGGCAGATACGCAGTATTTT. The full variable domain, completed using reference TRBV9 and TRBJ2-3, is DSGVTQTPKHLITATGQRVTLRCSPRSGDLSVYWYQQSLDQGLQFLIQYYNGEERAKGNILERFSAQQFPDLHSELNLSSLELGDSALYFCASSPGTSGRARADTQYFGPGTRLTVL.

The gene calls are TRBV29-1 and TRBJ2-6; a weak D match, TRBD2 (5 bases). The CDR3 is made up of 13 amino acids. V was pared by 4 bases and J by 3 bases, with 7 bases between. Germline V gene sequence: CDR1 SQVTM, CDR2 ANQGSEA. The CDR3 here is CSVGTDGANVLTF. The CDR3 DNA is TGCAGCGTTGGGACTGATGGGGCCAACGTCCTGACTTTC. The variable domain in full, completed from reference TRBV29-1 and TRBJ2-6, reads SAVISQKPSRDICQRGTSLTIQCQVDSQVTMMFWYRQQPGQSLTLIATANQGSEATYESGFVIDKFPISRPNLTFSTLTVSNMSPEDSSIYLCSVGTDGANVLTFGAGSRLTVL.

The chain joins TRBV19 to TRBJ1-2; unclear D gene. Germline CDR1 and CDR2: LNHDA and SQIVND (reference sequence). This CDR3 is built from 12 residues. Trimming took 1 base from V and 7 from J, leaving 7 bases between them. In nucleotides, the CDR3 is TGTGCCAGTAGTATAGGAGGAGGTGGCTACACCTTC. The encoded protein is CASSIGGGGYTF.

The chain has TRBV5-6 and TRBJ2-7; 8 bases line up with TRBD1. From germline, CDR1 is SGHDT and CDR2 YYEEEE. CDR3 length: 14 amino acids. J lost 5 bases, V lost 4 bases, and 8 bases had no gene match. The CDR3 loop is CASSTLDRDHEQYF. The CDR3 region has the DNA TGTGCCAGCAGCACTCTGGACAGGGACCACGAGCAGTACTTC.

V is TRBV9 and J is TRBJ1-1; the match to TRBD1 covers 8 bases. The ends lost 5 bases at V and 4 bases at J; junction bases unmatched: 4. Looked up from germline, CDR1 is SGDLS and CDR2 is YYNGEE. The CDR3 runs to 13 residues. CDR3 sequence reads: CASSGQGLTEAFF. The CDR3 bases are TGTGCCAGCAGTGGACAGGGACTCACTGAAGCTTTCTTT. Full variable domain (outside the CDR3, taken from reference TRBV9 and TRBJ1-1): DSGVTQTPKHLITATGQRVTLRCSPRSGDLSVYWYQQSLDQGLQFLIQYYNGEERAKGNILERFSAQQFPDLHSELNLSSLELGDSALYFCASSGQGLTEAFFGQGTRLTVV.

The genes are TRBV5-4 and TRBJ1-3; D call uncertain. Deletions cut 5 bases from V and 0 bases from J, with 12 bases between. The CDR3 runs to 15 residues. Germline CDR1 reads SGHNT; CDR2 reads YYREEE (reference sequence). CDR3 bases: TGTGCCAGCAGTCCTGACTCTTACTCTGGAAACACCATATATTTT. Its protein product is CASSPDSYSGNTIYF.

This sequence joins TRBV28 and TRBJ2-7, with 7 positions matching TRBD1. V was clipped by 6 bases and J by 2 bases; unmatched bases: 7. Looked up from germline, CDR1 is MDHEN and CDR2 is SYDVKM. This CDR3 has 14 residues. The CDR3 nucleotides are TGTGCCAGCAGCCTGGGACAGATCCCCTACGAGCAGTACTTC. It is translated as CASSLGQIPYEQYF.

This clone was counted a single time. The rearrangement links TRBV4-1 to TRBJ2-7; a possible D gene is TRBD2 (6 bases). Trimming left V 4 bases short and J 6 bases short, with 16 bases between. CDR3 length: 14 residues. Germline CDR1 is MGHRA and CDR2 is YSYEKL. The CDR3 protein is CASSPNPGVGEQYF. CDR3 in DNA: TGCGCCAGCAGCCCGAATCCGGGGGTCGGCGAGCAGTACTTC.

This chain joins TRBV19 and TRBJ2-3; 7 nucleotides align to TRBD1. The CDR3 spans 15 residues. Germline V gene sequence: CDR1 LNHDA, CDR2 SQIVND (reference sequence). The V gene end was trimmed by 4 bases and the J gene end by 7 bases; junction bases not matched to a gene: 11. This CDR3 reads CASSTPIDRAHTQYF. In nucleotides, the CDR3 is TGTGCCAGTAGTACCCCCATCGACAGGGCACATACGCAGTATTTT.

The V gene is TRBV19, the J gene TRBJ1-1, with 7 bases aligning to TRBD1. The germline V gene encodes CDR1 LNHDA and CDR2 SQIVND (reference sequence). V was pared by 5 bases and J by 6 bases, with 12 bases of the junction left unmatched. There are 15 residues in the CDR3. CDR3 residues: CASSPGQVGKAEAFF. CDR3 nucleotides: TGTGCCAGTAGTCCCGGACAGGTGGGGAAAGCTGAAGCTTTCTTT.

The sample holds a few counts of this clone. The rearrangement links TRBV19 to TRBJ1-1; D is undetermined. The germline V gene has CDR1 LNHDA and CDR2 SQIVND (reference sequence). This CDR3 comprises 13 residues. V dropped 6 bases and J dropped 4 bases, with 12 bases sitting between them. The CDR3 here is CASRDAGSTEAFF. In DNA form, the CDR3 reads TGTGCCAGTAGGGACGCGGGAAGCACTGAAGCTTTCTTT.

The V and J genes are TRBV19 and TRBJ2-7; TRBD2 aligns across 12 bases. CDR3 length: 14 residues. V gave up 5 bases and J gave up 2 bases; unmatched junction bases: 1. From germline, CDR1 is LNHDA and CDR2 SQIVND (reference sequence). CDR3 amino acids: CASSGLAGPYEQYF. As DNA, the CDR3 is TGTGCCAGTAGTGGACTAGCGGGACCCTACGAGCAGTACTTC.

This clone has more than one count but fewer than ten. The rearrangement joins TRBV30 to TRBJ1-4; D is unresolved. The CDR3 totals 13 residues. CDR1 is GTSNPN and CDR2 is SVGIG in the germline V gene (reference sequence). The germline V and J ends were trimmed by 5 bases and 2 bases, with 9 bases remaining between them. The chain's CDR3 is CAWDFGTNEKLFF. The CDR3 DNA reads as TGTGCCTGGGATTTTGGCACTAATGAAAAACTGTTTTTT.

In DNA form, the CDR3 reads TGTGCCAGCAGCCCTTCAGGGGACCGCACTGAAGCTTTCTTT. Its protein product is CASSPSGDRTEAFF. V and J are TRBV7-2 and TRBJ1-1; a possible D gene is TRBD1 (6 bases). The germline V and J ends were trimmed by 5 bases and 4 bases, with 14 bases remaining between them. Germline V gene lookup returns CDR1 SGHTA and CDR2 FQGNSA. The CDR3 sequence is 14 residues long.

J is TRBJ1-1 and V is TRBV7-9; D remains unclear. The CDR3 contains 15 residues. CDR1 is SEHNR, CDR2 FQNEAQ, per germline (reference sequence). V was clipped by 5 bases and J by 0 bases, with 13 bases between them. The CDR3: CASSPKRSMNTEAFF. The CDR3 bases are TGTGCCAGCAGCCCTAAGCGGAGCATGAACACTGAAGCTTTCTTT.

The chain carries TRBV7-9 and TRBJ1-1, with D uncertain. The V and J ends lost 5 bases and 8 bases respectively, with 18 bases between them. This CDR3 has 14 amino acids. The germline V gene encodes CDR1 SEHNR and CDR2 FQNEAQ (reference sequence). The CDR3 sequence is CASSPRGGWTEAFF. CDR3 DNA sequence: TGTGCCAGCAGCCCCCGGGGTGGTTGGACCGAAGCTTTCTTT.

CDR3 sequence reads: CASSLYAGGGRNTIYF. The CDR3 DNA reads TGTGCCAGCAGTTTATATGCGGGCGGGGGTCGAAACACCATATATTTT. The chain has TRBV27 and TRBJ1-3, with D perhaps TRBD1 (5 bases). V dropped 1 base and J dropped 5 bases, with 15 bases sitting between them. The germline gives CDR1 MNHEY, CDR2 SMNVEV (reference sequence). This CDR3 is 16 amino acids long.

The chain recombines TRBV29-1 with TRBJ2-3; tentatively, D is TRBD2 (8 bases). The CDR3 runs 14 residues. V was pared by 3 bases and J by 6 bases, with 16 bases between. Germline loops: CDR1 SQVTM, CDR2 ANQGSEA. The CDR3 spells CSVDGDSGGDTQYF. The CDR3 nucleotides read TGCAGCGTTGACGGGGACAGCGGGGGCGATACGCAGTATTTT.

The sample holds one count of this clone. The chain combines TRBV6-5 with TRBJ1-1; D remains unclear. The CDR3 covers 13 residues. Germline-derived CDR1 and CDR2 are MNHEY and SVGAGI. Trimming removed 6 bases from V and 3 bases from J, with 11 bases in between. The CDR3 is CASRYMGDTEAFF. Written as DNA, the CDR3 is TGTGCCAGCAGATATATGGGAGACACTGAAGCTTTCTTT.

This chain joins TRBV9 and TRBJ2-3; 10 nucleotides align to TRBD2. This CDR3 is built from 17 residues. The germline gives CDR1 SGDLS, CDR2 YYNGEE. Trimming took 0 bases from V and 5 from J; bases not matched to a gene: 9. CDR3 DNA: TGTGCCAGCAGCGTAGGTGGGAGCGGGAGGGTCTTAGATACGCAGTATTTT. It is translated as CASSVGGSGRVLDTQYF.

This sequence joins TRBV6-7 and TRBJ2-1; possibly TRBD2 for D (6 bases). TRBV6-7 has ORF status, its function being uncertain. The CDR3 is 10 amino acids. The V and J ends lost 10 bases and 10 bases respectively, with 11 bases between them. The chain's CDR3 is CATPSVEQFF. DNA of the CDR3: TGTGCCACCCCTAGCGTGGAGCAGTTCTTC.

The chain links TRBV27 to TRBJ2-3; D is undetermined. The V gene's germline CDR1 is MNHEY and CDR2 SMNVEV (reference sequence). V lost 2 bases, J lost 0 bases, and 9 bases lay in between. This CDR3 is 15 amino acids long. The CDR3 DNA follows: TGTGCCAGCAGTTTAGGGCCCCAAAGCACAGATACGCAGTATTTT. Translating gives CASSLGPQSTDTQYF.

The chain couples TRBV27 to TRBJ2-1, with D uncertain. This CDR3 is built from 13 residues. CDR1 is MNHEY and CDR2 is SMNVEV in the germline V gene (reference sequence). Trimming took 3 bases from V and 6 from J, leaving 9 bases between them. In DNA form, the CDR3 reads TGTGCCAGCAGTTTGAGTCCTGTCAATGAGCAGTTCTTC. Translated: CASSLSPVNEQFF.

The DNA for the CDR3 is TGTGCCAGCATAAGGGGGACGACTGAAGCTTTCTTT. Amino acids: CASIRGTTEAFF. V and J are TRBV25-1 and TRBJ1-1, with a tentative D call TRBD1 (6 bases). This CDR3 is 12 amino acids long. Germline V gene data show CDR1 as MGHDK and CDR2 as SYGVNS. The V and J ends lost 7 bases and 5 bases respectively, with 11 bases between them.

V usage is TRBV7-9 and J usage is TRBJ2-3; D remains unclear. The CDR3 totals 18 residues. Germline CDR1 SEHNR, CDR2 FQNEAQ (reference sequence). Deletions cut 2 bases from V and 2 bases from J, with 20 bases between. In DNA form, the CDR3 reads TGTGCCAGCAGCTTAAACTCTAAGGCAGCACACTACACAGATACGCAGTATTTT. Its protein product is CASSLNSKAAHYTDTQYF.

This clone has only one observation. This CDR3 is CASSEPWPAGVHEQFF. The CDR3 nucleotides are TGTGCCAGCAGTGAGCCCTGGCCAGCGGGAGTACACGAGCAGTTCTTC. The V call is TRBV2, the J call TRBJ2-1, with 8 bases identical to TRBD2. The germline V gene encodes CDR1 SNHLY and CDR2 FYNNEI. After removal of 3 bases from V and 10 bases from J, the junction contained 14 bases not matched to a gene. CDR3 length equals 16 residues.